A selection of T cell receptor beta chains follows, all from one sample in a study of cytomegalovirus exposure and HLA in healthy donors. Profiling relied on immunoSEQ multiplex PCR, and the TCRdb table lists in-frame clones only, not all of them. Among roughly 73,000 clones listed, around 78% were seen once. Material for sequencing was PBMCs. These receptors originate from a man aged 40-49 years in good health and CMV-seronegative. CDR3s include the opening cysteine and the closing phenylalanine or tryptophan. D genes are given only for firm matches. The size entry is marked missing in some rows and otherwise reads once, few, many or a size class.

V: TRBV5-1; J: TRBJ2-7; size: .; D: .; DNA: TGCGCCAGCAGCTTGGCTGTAGCGCAGACCTACGAGCAGTACTTC; CDR3: CASSLAVAQTYEQYF
V: TRBV10-1; J: TRBJ2-1; size: .; D: .; DNA: TGCGCCAGCAGTGATCCCGCGGGGGCCTCCAACGAGCAGTTCTTC; CDR3: CASSDPAGASNEQFF
V: TRBV6-4; J: TRBJ1-2; size: once; D: .; DNA: TGTGCCAGCAGTCCCTCGGGGGTATACTATGGCTACACCTTC; CDR3: CASSPSGVYYGYTF
V: TRBV6-4; J: TRBJ1-2; size: .; D: .; DNA: TGTGCCAGCAGTCCTGACAGGCGGGACTATGGCTACACCTTC; CDR3: CASSPDRRDYGYTF
V: TRBV5-4; J: TRBJ2-5; size: medium-sized; D: TRBD1; DNA: TGTGCCAGCAGCGTCAAAGGGGGCTGGTCGGAGACCCAGTACTTC; CDR3: CASSVKGGWSETQYF
V: TRBV10-1; J: TRBJ1-1; size: .; D: .; DNA: TGCGCCAGCAGTGGTGGGGACACTGGGAACACTGAAGCTTTCTTT; CDR3: CASSGGDTGNTEAFF
V: TRBV29-1; J: TRBJ2-3; size: .; D: TRBD1; DNA: TGCAGCACCGGGACAGGGAGTAGGGATACGCAGTATTTT; CDR3: CSTGTGSRDTQYF
V: TRBV7-2; J: TRBJ1-4; size: .; D: TRBD1; DNA: TGTGCCAGCAGACCGACAGGGTGGAGTGAAAAACTGTTTTTT; CDR3: CASRPTGWSEKLFF
V: TRBV30; J: TRBJ1-6; size: .; D: .; DNA: TGTGCCTGGAGGCCCAGGGGCAGGTCACCCCTCCACTTT; CDR3: CAWRPRGRSPLHF
V: TRBV5-1; J: TRBJ2-2; size: .; D: .; DNA: TGCGCCAGCAGCTTGCTAGTATCGACAGGGAACACCGGGGAGCTGTTTTTT; CDR3: CASSLLVSTGNTGELFF
V: TRBV9; J: TRBJ2-1; size: .; D: TRBD2; DNA: TGTGCCAGCAGCGGAGGACTAGCGGGGGACGACAATGAGCAGTTCTTC; CDR3: CASSGGLAGDDNEQFF
V: TRBV5-1; J: TRBJ2-7; size: few; D: TRBD1; DNA: TGCGCCAGCAGCTTGGGGACAGGACCCTACGAGCAGTACTTC; CDR3: CASSLGTGPYEQYF
V: TRBV2; J: TRBJ1-5; size: .; D: .; DNA: TGTGCCAGCAGTGCTGGGGCAGCTTATAGCAATCAGCCCCAGCACTTT; CDR3: CASSAGAAYSNQPQHF
V: TRBV4-1; J: TRBJ1-5; size: once; D: .; DNA: TGCGCCAGCAGCCCCCTCACAGGGAACAATCAGCCCCAGCATTTT; CDR3: CASSPLTGNNQPQHF
V: TRBV30; J: TRBJ1-5; size: .; D: TRBD1; DNA: TGTGCCTGGAGTGGTAGGACAGGGAGCAATCAGCCCCAGCATTTT; CDR3: CAWSGRTGSNQPQHF
V: TRBV27; J: TRBJ1-5; size: .; D: TRBD1; DNA: TGTGCCAGCAGTCCCCCAGGACAGGGCAATCAGCCCCAGCATTTT; CDR3: CASSPPGQGNQPQHF
V: TRBV7-2; J: TRBJ2-1; size: .; D: TRBD1; DNA: TGTGCCAGCAGCTTAGGGACAGGTTCCTACAATGAGCAGTTCTTC; CDR3: CASSLGTGSYNEQFF
V: TRBV29-1; J: TRBJ2-6; size: .; D: .; DNA: TGCAGCGCCGAGGGAGAATGGGGGGCCAACGTCCTGACTTTC; CDR3: CSAEGEWGANVLTF
V: TRBV19; J: TRBJ2-5; size: .; D: .; DNA: TGTGCCAGTAGGCTGACGGGGCAAGAGACCCAGTACTTC; CDR3: CASRLTGQETQYF
V: TRBV7-2; J: TRBJ1-2; size: .; D: TRBD1; DNA: TGTGCCAGCAGCCGGGGACAGGGGCTTGGCTACACCTTC; CDR3: CASSRGQGLGYTF
V: TRBV4-3; J: TRBJ2-3; size: .; D: TRBD2; DNA: TGCGCCAGCAGCCAAGGACTAGCGGGGCTTGATACGCAGTATTTT; CDR3: CASSQGLAGLDTQYF
V: TRBV6-5; J: TRBJ2-6; size: .; D: .; DNA: TGTGCCAGCAGTATCGACAGGCCCGGGGCCAACGTCCTGACTTTC; CDR3: CASSIDRPGANVLTF
V: TRBV5-4; J: TRBJ2-5; size: .; D: .; DNA: TGTGCCAGCAGCCACACGCAGGGAAGGACCCAGTACTTC; CDR3: CASSHTQGRTQYF
V: TRBV5-6; J: TRBJ1-3; size: .; D: .; DNA: TGTGCCAGCAGTTACGGGTTAGATGGCTCTGGAAACACCATATATTTT; CDR3: CASSYGLDGSGNTIYF
V: TRBV28; J: TRBJ2-7; size: once; D: .; DNA: TGTGCCAGCAGTTTATCGGCCGACAGGTTTTCCTACGAGCAGTACTTC; CDR3: CASSLSADRFSYEQYF
V: TRBV9; J: TRBJ1-2; size: once; D: TRBD1; DNA: TGTGCCAGCAGCCCAGGACAGGTCCTAGGTAACTATGGCTACACCTTC; CDR3: CASSPGQVLGNYGYTF
V: TRBV7-3; J: TRBJ1-1; size: .; D: .; DNA: TGTGCCAGCAGCTTTAGGGGGAACACTGAAGCTTTCTTT; CDR3: CASSFRGNTEAFF
V: TRBV7-2; J: TRBJ2-5; size: .; D: .; DNA: TGTGCCAGCAGCTTAGCGGCTGGTCAAGAGACCCAGTACTTC; CDR3: CASSLAAGQETQYF
V: TRBV27; J: TRBJ2-7; size: .; D: TRBD2; DNA: TGTGCCAGCAGTTATTCGCCGGGACTAGGCTACGAGCAGTACTTC; CDR3: CASSYSPGLGYEQYF
V: TRBV2; J: TRBJ1-1; size: .; D: .; DNA: TGTGCCAGCAGTTACTTAAGTGAGGACACTGAAGCTTTCTTT; CDR3: CASSYLSEDTEAFF
V: TRBV27; J: TRBJ1-6; size: few; D: .; DNA: TGTGCCAGCAGTTTAAGGGGGGGTAATTCACCCCTCCACTTT; CDR3: CASSLRGGNSPLHF
V: TRBV7-2; J: TRBJ2-5; size: .; D: .; DNA: TGTGCCAGCAGCTTAGTAACCGGGAGTATCTCGGAGACCCAGTACTTC; CDR3: CASSLVTGSISETQYF
V: TRBV5-1; J: TRBJ1-6; size: few; D: .; DNA: TGCGCCAGCAGGCGGGGGGGTATGAATCATAATTCACCCCTCCACTTT; CDR3: CASRRGGMNHNSPLHF
V: TRBV11-3; J: TRBJ1-1; size: .; D: TRBD1; DNA: TGTGCCAGCAGCCCCGACAGGGGAGGCACTGAAGCTTTCTTT; CDR3: CASSPDRGGTEAFF
V: TRBV9; J: TRBJ1-6; size: .; D: TRBD1; DNA: TGTGCCAGCAGCGCCGGGACAGGCCGTACAGCCCTCCACTTT; CDR3: CASSAGTGRTALHF
V: TRBV5-1; J: TRBJ1-1; size: .; D: TRBD1; DNA: TGCGCCAGCAGCAAGGACAGGGGGCTCGTTTCTACTGAAGCTTTCTTT; CDR3: CASSKDRGLVSTEAFF
V: TRBV7-9; J: TRBJ2-5; size: .; D: TRBD2; DNA: TGTGCCAGCAGCCCCCGCGGGGGGGCCGGAGAGACCCAGTACTTC; CDR3: CASSPRGGAGETQYF
V: TRBV9; J: TRBJ2-3; size: few; D: TRBD2; DNA: TGTGCCAGCAGCACCGGGACTAGCGGGGGAGTCGATACGCAGTATTTT; CDR3: CASSTGTSGGVDTQYF
V: TRBV7-3; J: TRBJ1-3; size: .; D: TRBD1; DNA: TGTGCCAGCAGCCGGGACAGGGCGTCTGGAAACACCATATATTTT; CDR3: CASSRDRASGNTIYF
V: TRBV2; J: TRBJ2-1; size: .; D: TRBD2; DNA: TGTGCCAGCAGTGAATACGCGGGGAGGGTAAGCTCCTACAATGAGCAGTTCTTC; CDR3: CASSEYAGRVSSYNEQFF
V: TRBV29-1; J: TRBJ2-1; size: .; D: TRBD1; DNA: TGCAGCGTTCTACAGGGGTCCTCCCCAAAAAAGTCCTACAATGAGCAGTTCTTC; CDR3: CSVLQGSSPKKSYNEQFF
V: TRBV5-5; J: TRBJ1-5; size: few; D: TRBD1; DNA: TGTGCCAGCAGCTTCGGACAGGTTGGCAATCAGCCCCAGCATTTT; CDR3: CASSFGQVGNQPQHF
V: TRBV4-3; J: TRBJ1-6; size: .; D: TRBD1; DNA: TGCGCCAGCAGCCAAGAGAGGGACAGGCGCACTTCACCCCTCCACTTT; CDR3: CASSQERDRRTSPLHF
V: TRBV27; J: TRBJ1-2; size: .; D: TRBD1; DNA: TGTGCCAGCAGTTTAGCCGGACAGGGAGCCTGGACCTTC; CDR3: CASSLAGQGAWTF
V: TRBV29-1; J: TRBJ1-1; size: .; D: .; DNA: TGCAGCGTTGAACACAAGTTGAACACTGAAGCTTTCTTT; CDR3: CSVEHKLNTEAFF
V: TRBV7-9; J: TRBJ1-2; size: .; D: TRBD1; DNA: TGTTCCAGCAGCTTAGGACGGGACAGGCAATCTTCCAACTATGGCTACACCTTC; CDR3: CSSSLGRDRQSSNYGYTF
V: TRBV25-1; J: TRBJ2-6; size: .; D: .; DNA: TGTGCCAGCACTCGTACAGGGTCTGGGGCCAACGTCCTGACTTTC; CDR3: CASTRTGSGANVLTF
V: TRBV18; J: TRBJ1-1; size: .; D: .; DNA: TGTGCCAGCTCACCACCGTCGTTGGCGAACACTGAAGCTTTCTTT; CDR3: CASSPPSLANTEAFF
V: TRBV30; J: TRBJ1-2; size: .; D: .; DNA: TGTGCCTGGAGTGACCTACAGGGATCTAACTATGGCTACACCTTC; CDR3: CAWSDLQGSNYGYTF